This TCR beta chain appears in the sequencing data of a study of T-cell reconstitution after alpha-beta-depleted transplantation in children. Using unique molecular identifiers, the investigators prepared the TCRbeta library. MiXCR was run by TCRdb on the PCR reads, yielding one entry per CDR3 protein. The profile shows 500,000 to 750,000 distinct CDR3 sequences, over 10% of them singletons. This clonotype was seen at least ten times. The CDR3 consists of 12 residues. V shed 4 bases and J shed 13 bases, with 11 bases lying between them. Germline CDR1 and CDR2: SGHTA and FQGNSA. The chain has TRBV7-2 and TRBJ2-6; no clear D. The source was PBMCs, mostly from graft donor cells, collected 360 days after TCRalphabeta/CD19-depleted stem cell transplant. This TCR derives from a male patient under 18 who had a stem cell transplant for acute myeloid leukemia, so the T cells may come from the graft donor. The CDR3 reads CASSSIPPVLTF. Written as DNA, the CDR3 is TGTGCCAGCAGCTCAATCCCCCCAGTCCTGACTTTC. The full variable domain, with the rest looked up from reference TRBV7-2 and TRBJ2-6, is GAGVSQSPSNKVTEKGKDVELRCDPISGHTALYWYRQSLGQGLEFLIYFQGNSAPDKSGLPSDRFSAERTGGSVSTLTIQRTQQEDSAVYLCASSSIPPVLTFGAGSRLTVL.